This T cell receptor (beta chain) is from a study of molecular identifiers for immune sequencing clone quantification. In the study overall: RNA from 20,000 or 100,000 naive CD8 cells was split five ways in replicates, with four sequenced.

This clonotype was seen ten or more times. TCRdb recomputed calls from the PCR reads with MiXCR, one row per CDR3 protein. Of roughly 86,000 distinct CDR3 sequences listed, 15% to 20% are singletons. CDR1 and CDR2 from the germline V gene are LGHNA and YSLEER. This CDR3 contains 15 residues. The ends lost 1 base at V and 2 bases at J; junction bases unmatched: 3. The sequenced sample was naive CD8+ T cells from blood, with Jurkat cell RNA spiked in. Subset: FACS-sorted CD8+CD4-CCR7+CD45RA+ naive T cells. The receptor's source is a human donor in good health. Some libraries in this study had Jurkat cell RNA spiked in. This chain connects TRBV4-3 to TRBJ2-7; 9 bases match TRBD1. CDR3 amino acids: CASSQAQGAPYEQYF. The CDR3 coding sequence is TGCGCCAGCAGCCAAGCACAGGGGGCTCCCTACGAGCAGTACTTC.